This entry describes one TCR beta chain. Trimming took 1 base from V and 6 from J, leaving 11 bases between them. CDR3 length: 14 residues. Germline loops: CDR1 SGHRS, CDR2 YFSETQ. TCRdb itself ran the RT-PCR reads through MiXCR, one entry per CDR3 protein. The table lists 150,000 to 200,000 distinct CDR3 sequences, nearly 25% of them singletons. This entry comes from a study of patients and donors after allogeneic stem cell transplantation. The chain couples TRBV5-1 to TRBJ2-4; possible D gene TRBD1, 6 bases. This sequence was found in a human donor who was either an allogeneic HSCT recipient or a stem cell or donor lymphocyte infusion donor (not recorded which). It is not recorded whose cells these are; they may come from a transplant donor. The sample taken for sequencing was blood, either unsorted or a sorted T cell fraction (not recorded which). The CDR3 loop is CASSLLDSGNIQYF. Here the CDR3 DNA reads TGCGCCAGCAGCTTGTTGGACAGTGGAAACATTCAGTACTTC.